This T cell receptor (beta chain) derives from a study of siplizumab effects on memory and regulatory T cells. The data were produced by immunoSEQ multiplex PCR, yet TCRdb's version contains in-frame clones alone and is incomplete. The data contain 100,000 or so clones, around 90% of them seen just once; the ten biggest clones take up roughly 0.78%. Trimming took off 5 bases at V and 4 bases at J, with 11 bases between the two ends. Germline CDR1 reads SGHTA; CDR2 reads FQGTGA. The CDR3 sequence is 14 residues long. The chain joins TRBV7-3 to TRBJ2-2; either TRBD1 or TRBD2 may fit D (5 bases each). The sequence was collected from a human donor in good health. Sequenced material: Tregs sorted from blood. The DNA of the CDR3 is TGTGCCAGCAGCCCCCGGGGCAGCACCGGGGAGCTGTTTTTT. This sequence encodes CASSPRGSTGELFF.